This TCR beta chain was identified during a study of T cell repertoires in cytomegalovirus infection. On the study more broadly: Shared public TCR beta signatures pointed to both CMV infection and a matching HLA type. Study outcomes and limitations: Individuals carrying CMV plus the relevant HLA were identified by cumulative frequency of public TCR beta families.

In TCRdb, the reads were re-called with MiXCR into one record per CDR3 protein. This sample has approximately 500,000 distinct CDR3 sequences; roughly 10% occur once, and the top ten carry more than 8.5%. This clonotype was counted many times. The antigen is unknown. This CDR3 contains 17 residues. V shed 3 bases and J shed 0 bases, with 17 bases lying between them. Germline loops: CDR1 MDHEN, CDR2 SYDVKM. This rearrangement joins TRBV28 to TRBJ1-1; no clear D gene. Sequencing input: PBMCs. This sequence was found in a human donor in good health (CMV status not recorded). Some clones in this sample may be carry-over from other donors' samples. The CDR3 nucleotides read TGTGCCAGCAGTTTCGTCCAGGTCCTATCCATGAACACTGAAGCTTTCTTT. Translated: CASSFVQVLSMNTEAFF.